What follows are 15 T cell receptor beta chains derived from one specimen sequenced in a study of cytomegalovirus exposure and HLA in healthy donors. The PCR ran on 60 Vbeta and 13 Jbeta primers. The repertoire was sequenced with immunoSEQ multiplex PCR; TCRdb's copy has only in-frame clones and lacks some. The sample records 200,000 or so clones, around 83% being singletons. The sequenced sample was PBMCs. The receptors were sampled from a woman aged 50 to 65 in good health and CMV-seropositive.

The CDR3 nucleotides are TGTGCCAGCAGCGTCCGGGACACCACTTACAATGAGCAGTTCTTC. It specifies CASSVRDTTYNEQFF. The V and J genes are TRBV21-1 and TRBJ2-1; TRBD1 was called by the table and not checked on the DNA. TRBV21-1 is a pseudogene segment. CDR3 length: 15 amino acids.

This rearrangement joins TRBV5-1 to TRBJ2-7; 7 positions match TRBD1. The germline CDR1 and CDR2 sequences are SGHRS and YFSETQ. Trimming at V came to 4 bases and at J to 1 base, leaving 2 bases not matched to a gene. The CDR3 sequence is 13 residues long. CDR3 sequence reads: CASSTDRSYEQYF. DNA of the CDR3: TGCGCCAGCAGCACGGACAGGTCCTACGAGCAGTACTTC.

The V gene is TRBV28, the J gene TRBJ2-6; weak D call: TRBD2 (6 bases). The germline V gene has CDR1 MDHEN and CDR2 SYDVKM. V lost 8 bases to trimming and J lost 4 bases, with 15 bases between them. This CDR3 contains 15 residues. CDR3 sequence: CASRGGGGGANVLTF. Here the CDR3 DNA reads TGTGCCAGCCGGGGAGGAGGAGGGGGGGCCAACGTCCTGACTTTC. Looking up the rest from reference TRBV28 and TRBJ2-6 gives the full variable domain: DVKVTQSSRYLVKRTGEKVFLECVQDMDHENMFWYRQDPGLGLRLIYFSYDVKMKEKGDIPEGYSVSREKKERFSLILESASTNQTSMYLCASRGGGGGANVLTFGAGSRLTVL.

A note on this clone: An end of the junction differs from the germline gene, which may be a read error. The chain couples TRBV10-3 to TRBJ2-5; possibly TRBD1 for D (5 bases). The CDR3 length is 13 residues. CDR1 and CDR2 (germline): ENHRY, SYGVKD. As DNA, the CDR3 is TGTGCCATCAGTGGGACATTACAAGAGGCCCAGTACTTC. Protein product: CAISGTLQEAQYF.

This chain connects TRBV19 to TRBJ2-3; D is unresolved. V lost 2 bases and J 6 bases, leaving 9 bases between the germline ends. CDR1 is LNHDA and CDR2 is SQIVND in the germline V gene (reference sequence). CDR3 size: 13 residues. CDR3 DNA: TGTGCCAGTAGTATAAGTCTTCGGGATACGCAGTATTTT. It is translated as CASSISLRDTQYF.

With respect to this clone: Its ends do not fully match the called genes, so a read error is possible. This rearrangement joins TRBV4-3 to TRBJ1-3; TRBD1 is a possible D gene (6 bases). The germline V gene has CDR1 LGHNA and CDR2 YSLEER. This CDR3 has 14 amino acids. CDR3: CASSQETGTRCGGF. The DNA of the CDR3 is TGCGCCAGCAGCCAGGAGACCGGGACAAGATGCGGGGGATTT.

The rearrangement uses TRBV18 and TRBJ1-2, with 7 bases fitting TRBD1. After removal of 2 bases from V and 8 bases from J, the junction contained 2 bases not matched to a gene. The CDR3 runs 12 residues. CDR1 is KGHSH and CDR2 is LQKENI in the germline V gene. CDR3 loop: CASSPDREGYTF. CDR3 DNA: TGTGCCAGCTCACCAGACAGGGAGGGCTACACCTTC.

This sequence joins TRBV18 and TRBJ2-7, with 8 bases identical to TRBD1. The V segment lost 1 base and the J segment 2 bases; nucleotides outside the gene matches: 4. Germline-derived CDR1 and CDR2 are KGHSH and LQKENI. The CDR3 runs 15 residues. The CDR3 region has the DNA TGTGCCAGCTCACCACAGGGACAGGCGGCCTACGAGCAGTACTTC. Protein sequence: CASSPQGQAAYEQYF.

This chain uses TRBV11-2 with TRBJ1-1; D gene unclear. Germline assignment: CDR1 SGHAT and CDR2 FQNNGV. V was pared by 4 bases and J by 1 base, with 13 bases between. The CDR3 loop spans 15 amino acids. CDR3 nucleotide sequence: TGTGCCAGCAGCTCTTATACGGTAAGGAACACTGAAGCTTTCTTT. Protein product: CASSSYTVRNTEAFF.

This chain connects TRBV5-6 to TRBJ2-3, with 8 bases lining up with TRBD1. Trimming removed 3 bases from V and 1 base from J; junction bases left unmatched: 4. Germline-derived CDR1 and CDR2 are SGHDT and YYEEEE. The CDR3 contains 15 residues. In DNA, the CDR3 is TGTGCCAGCAGCTCAGGGGGCGCGGGCACAGATACGCAGTATTTT. Protein product: CASSSGGAGTDTQYF.

The rearrangement joins TRBV18 to TRBJ1-4, with D perhaps TRBD1 (6 bases). The length of the CDR3 is 15 residues. CDR1 KGHSH and CDR2 LQKENI come from the germline V gene. The germline V and J ends were trimmed by 0 bases and 8 bases, with 13 bases remaining between them. CDR3 residues: CASSPPEDRGEKLFF. As DNA, the CDR3 is TGTGCCAGCTCACCACCGGAGGACAGAGGAGAAAAACTGTTTTTT. The full variable domain, with the rest looked up from reference TRBV18 and TRBJ1-4, is NAGVMQNPRHLVRRRGQEARLRCSPMKGHSHVYWYRQLPEEGLKFMVYLQKENIIDESGMPKERFSAEFPKEGPSILRIQQVVRGDSAAYFCASSPPEDRGEKLFFGSGTQLSVL.

V gene TRBV7-9 combines with J gene TRBJ1-3, with D unclear. The CDR3 contains 16 residues. Germline values: CDR1 SEHNR, CDR2 FQNEAQ (reference sequence). V lost 5 bases to trimming and J lost 0 bases, with 14 bases between them. CDR3 DNA sequence: TGTGCCAGCAGCCCTATCGGTGCTCCCTCTGGAAACACCATATATTTT. This translates into CASSPIGAPSGNTIYF.

J is TRBJ2-7 and V is TRBV7-9, with D possibly TRBD1 on 5 matching bases. The CDR3 covers 14 residues. V gave up 4 bases and J gave up 4 bases, with 14 bases separating them. Germline V gene sequence: CDR1 SEHNR, CDR2 FQNEAQ (reference sequence). Here the CDR3 reads CASSSTVFLYEQYF. As DNA, the CDR3 is TGTGCCAGCAGCTCGACAGTGTTCCTATACGAGCAGTACTTC.

V gene TRBV7-2 combines with J gene TRBJ1-4, with TRBD1 matching 11 bases. The length of the CDR3 is 14 residues. With 5 bases clipped from V and 8 bases from J, the junction kept 4 bases outside the gene matches. Per the germline V gene, CDR1 is SGHTA and CDR2 is FQGNSA. Written as DNA, the CDR3 is TGTGCCAGCAGCGGGACAGGGGGTAGCGAAAAACTGTTTTTT. Translating it yields CASSGTGGSEKLFF.

The chain combines TRBV5-1 with TRBJ2-7; 7 bases fit TRBD1. Germline trimming cut 6 bases from V and 1 base from J; bases unmatched to any gene: 10. This CDR3 has 15 residues. Germline CDR1 is SGHRS and CDR2 is YFSETQ. The CDR3 reads CASTLEGDSSYEQYF. Written as DNA, the CDR3 is TGCGCCAGCACCCTCGAAGGGGACAGTTCCTACGAGCAGTACTTC.